The source of this TCR beta chain is a study of shared clonotypes between healthy human individuals. Running of the assay took place at deep level. The table came from immunoSEQ multiplex PCR; TCRdb's copy has only in-frame clones and leaves some out. The data hold hundreds of thousands of clones, with 73% observed a single time. The ends were cut back, 0 bases at V and 7 bases at J, with 9 bases in the middle. The germline V gene has CDR1 MGHRA and CDR2 YSYEKL. CDR3 length equals 13 residues. This rearrangement joins TRBV4-1 to TRBJ1-1; perhaps TRBD1 as D (6 bases). Sequencing was done on a sample of memory CD4+ T cells sorted from blood. The subset was: CD45RA-negative fraction. The sequence was obtained from a woman younger than 45 in good health. CDR3 protein: CASSQEGGIEAFF. In DNA form, the CDR3 reads TGCGCCAGCAGCCAAGAAGGGGGGATTGAAGCTTTCTTT.